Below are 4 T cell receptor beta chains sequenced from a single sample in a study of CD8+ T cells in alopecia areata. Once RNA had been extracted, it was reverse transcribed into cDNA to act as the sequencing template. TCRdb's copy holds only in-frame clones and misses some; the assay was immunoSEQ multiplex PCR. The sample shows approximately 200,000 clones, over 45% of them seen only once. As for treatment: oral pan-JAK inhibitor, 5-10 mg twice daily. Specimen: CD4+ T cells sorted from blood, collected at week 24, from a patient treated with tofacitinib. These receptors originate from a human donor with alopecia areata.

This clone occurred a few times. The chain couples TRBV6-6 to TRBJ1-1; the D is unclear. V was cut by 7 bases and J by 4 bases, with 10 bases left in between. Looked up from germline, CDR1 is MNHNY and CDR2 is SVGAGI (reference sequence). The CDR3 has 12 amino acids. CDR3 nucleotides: TGTGCCAGCACCTCCTACGGCACTGAAGCTTTCTTT. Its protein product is CASTSYGTEAFF.

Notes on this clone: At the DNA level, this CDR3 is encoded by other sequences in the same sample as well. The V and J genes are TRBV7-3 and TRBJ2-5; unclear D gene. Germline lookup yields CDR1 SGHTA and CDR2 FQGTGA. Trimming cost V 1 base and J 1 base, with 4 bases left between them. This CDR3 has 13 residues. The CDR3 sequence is CASSLSPQETQYF. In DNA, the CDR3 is TGTGCCAGCAGCTTAAGCCCCCAAGAGACCCAGTACTTC.

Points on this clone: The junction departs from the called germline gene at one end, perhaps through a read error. Written as DNA, the CDR3 is TGTGCCAGCAGCCGGACTAGCGGGAGAAGCACGGATACGCAGTATTTT. Its translation is CASSRTSGRSTDTQYF. This chain connects TRBV5-6 to TRBJ2-3; 13 bases line up with TRBD2. This CDR3 has 16 residues. The V gene's germline CDR1 is SGHDT and CDR2 YYEEEE.

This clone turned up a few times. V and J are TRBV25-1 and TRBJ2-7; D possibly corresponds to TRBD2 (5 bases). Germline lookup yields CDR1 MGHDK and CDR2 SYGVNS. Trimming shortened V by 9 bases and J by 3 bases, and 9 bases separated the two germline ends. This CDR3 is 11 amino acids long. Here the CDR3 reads CASTRDYEQYF. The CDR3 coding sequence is TGTGCCAGTACTCGGGACTACGAGCAGTACTTC.